This T cell receptor beta chain derives from a study of T cells in Graves' hyperthyroidism and ophthalmopathy. Overall study results and limits: Blood samples included most of the expanded thyroid clonotypes exceeding 0.001.

About this clonotype itself: No antigen is known for it.

TCR beta CDR3 region amplification was performed from RNA transcripts. The TCR CDR3 first-round RT-PCR relied on the HTBI primer set. Via MiXCR, TCRdb re-called the multiplex PCR reads, giving one row per CDR3 protein. The data show fewer than 400,000 distinct CDR3 sequences, roughly 17% seen once. The CDR3 covers 12 residues. Per germline, CDR1 MGHRA and CDR2 YSYEKL. The V gene end was trimmed by 0 bases and the J gene end by 11 bases; junction bases not matched to a gene: 3. The sequence was collected from a young man with Graves' hyperthyroidism. V usage is TRBV4-1 and J usage is TRBJ2-7, with 8 bases aligning to TRBD2. Sequenced sample: blood. CDR3 in amino acids: CASSQDGREEYF. In nucleotides, the CDR3 is TGCGCCAGCAGCCAAGACGGGCGGGAGGAGTACTTC.